This record concerns one T cell receptor beta chain sequence. Its specificity is not known. The data belong to a study of T cells in localized non-small cell lung cancer. The CDR3 is 17 amino acids. Germline V gives CDR1 SGHNT, CDR2 YYREEE (reference sequence). V lost 0 bases to trimming and J lost 1 base; unmatched junction nucleotides: 7. Profiled with immunoSEQ multiplex PCR; TCRdb holds only in-frame clones, not every one. The sample shows about 74,000 clones, around 84% of them seen only once. General study points: Compared with tumor, uninvolved adjacent lung displayed greater T cell clonality, ranking highest overall. Sequencing, confined to only one tumor region, leaves heterogeneity possible. Appearance in adjacent lung was seen for a median around 58 of the top 100 tumor clones.

This specimen consisted of peripheral blood, obtained before any cancer treatment. The clonotype was recovered from a female donor at least 60 years old with stage I lung adenocarcinoma. The chain uses TRBV5-4 and TRBJ1-5; TRBD1 agrees at 7 bases. The CDR3 DNA follows: TGTGCCAGCAGCTTGGGCACAGGGGACAGAAGCAATCAGCCCCAGCATTTT. Its protein product is CASSLGTGDRSNQPQHF.